The next 5 T cell receptor beta chains were all read from a single sample in a study of T cells in women clearing cervical HPV infection. Sequencing used immunoSEQ multiplex PCR; TCRdb keeps in-frame clones, though not all of them. There are fewer than 40,000 clones in the sample, with around 6.6% held by the top ten. The material sequenced was blood buffy coat. All receptors derive from a woman aged 18-70 years with a cervical HPV16 infection that either progressed to CIN3+ or cleared (not recorded which).

Notes on this clone: With the read ending 3 residues before the CDR3 end, the germline J gene is used to fill in that end. The chain joins TRBV2 to TRBJ2-5; D not resolved. V gave up 6 bases and J gave up 5 bases, with 16 bases separating them. The CDR3 has 14 amino acids. The germline V gene encodes CDR1 SNHLY and CDR2 FYNNEI. The CDR3: CASRGSWAGETQYF. Partial CDR3 DNA: TGTGCCAGCAGGGGCTCGTGGGCTGGCGAGACC. Complete variable domain (other parts from reference TRBV2 and TRBJ2-5): EPEVTQTPSHQVTQMGQEVILRCVPISNHLYFYWYRQILGQKVEFLVSFYNNEISEKSEIFDDQFSVERPDGSNFTLKIRSTKLEDSAMYFCASRGSWAGETQYFGPGTRLLVL.

Comment on this clone: The CDR3 extends 3 residues past the end of the read, so its final part is completed from the germline J gene. The chain has TRBV7-9 and TRBJ1-1, with D hard to call. Deletions cut 1 base from V and 3 bases from J, with 6 bases between. The CDR3 spans 13 residues. Germline V gene sequence: CDR1 SEHNR, CDR2 FQNEAQ (reference sequence). The CDR3: CASSLGLDTEAFF. The sequenced CDR3 bases are TGTGCCAGCAGCTTAGGGCTGGACACTGAA. The complete variable domain, with remaining parts taken from reference TRBV7-9 and TRBJ1-1, reads DTGVSQNPRHKITKRGQNVTFRCDPISEHNRLYWYRQTLGQGPEFLTYFQNEAQLEKSRLLSDRFSAERPKGSFSTLEIQRTEQGDSAMYLCASSLGLDTEAFFGQGTRLTVV.

On this clone itself: Sequencing ends 3 residues short of the CDR3 end; the germline J gene provides the rest. The V gene is TRBV6-1, the J gene TRBJ2-3; 8 bases are a match to TRBD2. The CDR3 length is 15 residues. Germline V gene lookup returns CDR1 MNHNS and CDR2 SASEGT. V was clipped by 3 bases and J by 4 bases; unmatched bases: 6. The part of the CDR3 DNA that was read is TGTGCCAGCAGTGATCTTCGGGGGGGAGCAGATACG. Translation gives CASSDLRGGADT. The full CDR3 reads CASSDLRGGADTQYF.

Comment on this clone: Read sequence stops 3 residues before the CDR3 end, and the germline J gene provides the missing end. The chain recombines TRBV30 with TRBJ1-5; 8 nucleotides line up with TRBD1. The CDR3 has 14 residues. From germline, CDR1 is GTSNPN and CDR2 SVGIG (reference sequence). The V and J ends lost 6 bases and 0 bases, in that order; junction bases with no gene match: 4. The CDR3 sequence: CACGTGSSNQPQHF. The sequenced part of the CDR3 DNA is TGTGCCTGCGGGACAGGATCTAGCAATCAGCCC.

A note on this clone: The read stops 3 residues short of the end of the CDR3; the missing end is completed from the germline J gene. The chain is built from TRBV2 and TRBJ2-5; 9 bases are shared with TRBD1. Trimming cost V 4 bases and J 5 bases; bases outside gene matches: 8. Germline loops: CDR1 SNHLY, CDR2 FYNNEI. The CDR3 extends over 15 amino acids. The DNA read from the CDR3 is TGTGCCAGCAGTGCGGGACAGGGAAGCGGGGAGACC. It is translated as CASSAGQGSGET. The CDR3 in full is CASSAGQGSGETQYF.